A selection of T cell receptor beta chains follows, all from one sample in a study of T cell repertoires in cytomegalovirus infection. TCRdb itself ran the reads through MiXCR, one entry per CDR3 protein. This table holds roughly 230,000 distinct CDR3 sequences, more than 15% found once. Sequencing used CD8+ T cells from PBMCs. The origin of the receptors is a human donor in good health (CMV status not recorded). Some clones in this sample may be carry-over from other donors' samples. Each CDR3 is given with its conserved first and last residue. D genes are given only for firm matches. Only part of the rows carry a size: once, few, many, or a class if the clone is expanded.

length	D	V	J	size	CDR3	DNA
14	.	TRBV27	TRBJ2-1	.	CATKESFPYNEQFF	TGTGCCACCAAGGAAAGTTTCCCCTACAATGAGCAGTTCTTC
14	.	TRBV7-9	TRBJ1-5	.	CASSLSGNNQPQHF	TGTGCCAGCAGCTTATCCGGGAACAATCAGCCCCAGCATTTT
14	.	TRBV5-4	TRBJ1-2	many	CASSPTGSNYGYTF	TGTGCCAGCAGCCCCACAGGGTCTAACTATGGCTACACCTTC
15	TRBD2	TRBV6-6	TRBJ2-1	.	CASRPTSGGSGEQFF	TGTGCCAGCAGACCTACTAGCGGGGGGTCTGGTGAGCAGTTCTTC
14	.	TRBV6-1	TRBJ2-7	few	CASSEVGGNYEQYF	TGTGCCAGCAGTGAAGTGGGCGGAAACTACGAGCAGTACTTC
15	TRBD1	TRBV7-6	TRBJ1-1	many	CASSEGTGPETEAFF	TGTGCCAGCAGCGAGGGGACAGGTCCGGAGACTGAAGCTTTCTTT
17	TRBD2	TRBV15	TRBJ2-2	.	CATSRETGGRDTGELFF	TGTGCCACCAGCAGAGAAACGGGGGGGCGGGACACCGGGGAGCTGTTTTTT
15	.	TRBV7-6	TRBJ2-3	few	CASSLGPVMADTQYF	TGTGCCAGCAGCTTAGGCCCAGTCATGGCAGATACGCAGTATTTT
12	.	TRBV2	TRBJ1-5	many	CASSAYLVPQHF	TGTGCCAGCAGTGCCTATCTAGTGCCCCAGCATTTT
18	.	TRBV4-3	TRBJ2-5	few	CASSQDVFRGASQETQYF	TGCGCCAGCAGCCAAGACGTCTTTCGGGGGGCATCGCAAGAGACCCAGTACTTC
17	.	TRBV28	TRBJ1-1	many	CASSLSLLGTLNTEAFF	TGTGCCAGCAGTTTATCCCTCCTCGGGACATTGAACACTGAAGCTTTCTTT
15	.	TRBV6-2/TRBV6-3	TRBJ2-7	few	CASSETTGLTYEQYF	TGTGCCAGCAGCGAAACTACGGGACTGACGTACGAGCAGTACTTC
18	TRBD2	TRBV28	TRBJ2-3	.	CASSSNGLAGYQVDTQYF	TGTGCCAGCAGTTCCAATGGTCTAGCGGGGTACCAGGTAGATACGCAGTATTTT
13	.	TRBV2	TRBJ1-1	many	CASNLDGNTEAFF	TGTGCCAGCAACCTAGACGGGAACACTGAAGCTTTCTTT
18	TRBD1	TRBV5-6	TRBJ1-1	few	CASSMVPGQGFMNTEAFF	TGTGCCAGCAGCATGGTACCGGGACAGGGGTTTATGAACACTGAAGCTTTCTTT
14	.	TRBV12-3/TRBV12-4	TRBJ2-3	.	CASNAPESTDTQYF	TGTGCCAGCAACGCCCCGGAGAGCACAGATACGCAGTATTTT
14	TRBD1	TRBV12-3/TRBV12-4	TRBJ2-7	many	CASSLGQGNNEQYF	TGTGCCAGCAGTTTAGGACAGGGTAATAACGAGCAGTACTTC
13	.	TRBV29-1	TRBJ2-1	.	CSVEGVNYNEQFF	TGCAGCGTTGAAGGGGTCAACTACAATGAGCAGTTCTTC
11	.	TRBV20-1	TRBJ2-7	.	CSASWRYEQYF	TGCAGTGCTAGTTGGCGGTACGAGCAGTACTTC
16	TRBD2	TRBV7-6	TRBJ2-7	many	CASSSRGGASSYEQYF	TGTGCCAGCAGCTCCCGGGGGGGGGCCTCAAGCTACGAGCAGTACTTC
18	TRBD1	TRBV20-1	TRBJ2-3	.	CSAEIWDRGLRGTDTQYF	TGCAGTGCCGAGATATGGGACAGGGGTCTCCGGGGCACAGATACGCAGTATTTT
15	.	TRBV2	TRBJ2-3	.	CASREAVGGPDTQYF	TGTGCCAGCAGGGAAGCGGTTGGGGGCCCAGATACGCAGTATTTT
12	.	TRBV4-1	TRBJ2-7	.	CASSQEGIQQYF	TGCGCCAGCAGCCAAGAAGGAATACAGCAGTACTTC
15	.	TRBV6-1	TRBJ1-5	few	CASSPSLQGDQPQHF	TGTGCCAGCAGTCCGTCCCTGCAGGGCGATCAGCCCCAGCATTTT
15	TRBD1	TRBV12-3/TRBV12-4	TRBJ1-1	.	CASSPHRGPDTEAFF	TGTGCCAGCAGCCCCCATAGGGGGCCGGACACTGAAGCTTTCTTT
15	.	TRBV7-9	TRBJ2-7	many	CASSLASYLLDEQYF	TGTGCCAGCAGCTTGGCTAGCTACCTGCTGGACGAGCAGTACTTC
17	TRBD1	TRBV7-2	TRBJ1-4	many	CASSAKGASYTNEKLFF	TGTGCCAGCAGCGCTAAGGGGGCGTCGTACACTAATGAAAAACTGTTTTTT
16	.	TRBV20-1	TRBJ1-2	.	CSARDLGRLTNYGYTF	TGCAGTGCTAGAGATCTGGGGCGGCTGACTAACTATGGCTACACCTTC
15	.	TRBV28	TRBJ2-1	.	CASRGTGSSYNEQFF	TGTGCCAGCAGAGGGACGGGGAGCTCCTACAATGAGCAGTTCTTC
14	TRBD1	TRBV12-3/TRBV12-4	TRBJ2-3	.	CASTEGQGSDTQYF	TGTGCCAGCACCGAAGGACAGGGATCGGATACGCAGTATTTT
15	.	TRBV7-2	TRBJ2-7	many	CASSLVAELFYEQYF	TGTGCCAGCAGCTTAGTCGCCGAACTATTCTACGAGCAGTACTTC
16	.	TRBV6-1	TRBJ1-5	many	CASSGGVIRGDQPQHF	TGTGCCAGCAGTGGAGGAGTAATACGGGGGGATCAGCCCCAGCATTTT
11	.	TRBV29-1	TRBJ1-1	.	CSVLWTGEAFF	TGCAGCGTTCTCTGGACCGGGGAAGCTTTCTTT
12	.	TRBV12-3/TRBV12-4	TRBJ2-3	many	CATQGGTDTQYF	TGTGCCACCCAGGGAGGCACAGATACGCAGTATTTT
14	.	TRBV20-1	TRBJ2-7	.	CSARNQDIYYEQYF	TGCAGTGCTAGAAACCAGGACATATACTACGAGCAGTACTTC
14	TRBD2	TRBV10-3	TRBJ2-5	few	CAISGGGGSETQYF	TGTGCCATCAGTGGCGGGGGAGGGTCGGAGACCCAGTACTTC
15	.	TRBV7-8	TRBJ1-5	many	CASSLARQGFQPQHF	TGTGCCAGCAGCTTAGCGCGGCAGGGGTTCCAGCCCCAGCATTTT
15	.	TRBV6-2/TRBV6-3	TRBJ2-1	many	CASSYPQHTGDEQFF	TGTGCCAGCAGTTACCCCCAACACACAGGAGATGAGCAGTTCTTC
13	.	TRBV12-3/TRBV12-4	TRBJ2-1	.	CASPDWPNNEQFF	TGTGCCAGCCCGGACTGGCCGAACAATGAGCAGTTCTTC
14	TRBD1	TRBV19	TRBJ2-7	.	CASRPFGQGGEQYF	TGTGCCAGTAGACCCTTCGGACAGGGGGGCGAGCAGTACTTC
13	.	TRBV11-2	TRBJ2-5	many	CASSLNGRETQYF	TGTGCCAGCAGCTTAAATGGGAGAGAGACCCAGTACTTC
16	.	TRBV7-2	TRBJ1-2	many	CASSLGGSPQGIGYTF	TGTGCCAGCAGCTTAGGGGGGAGCCCGCAAGGTATCGGCTACACCTTC
15	.	TRBV10-3	TRBJ1-1	.	CAISESGVAGTEAFF	TGTGCCATCAGTGAGTCCGGGGTGGCCGGCACTGAAGCTTTCTTT
15	.	TRBV19	TRBJ2-2	few	CASSMDRGNTGELFF	TGTGCCAGTAGTATGGACCGGGGGAACACCGGGGAGCTGTTTTTT
15	.	TRBV4-1	TRBJ1-4	many	CASSPSRTEPEKLFF	TGCGCCAGCAGCCCTTCGAGGACAGAGCCCGAAAAACTGTTTTTT
15	TRBD1	TRBV6-2/TRBV6-3	TRBJ2-7	many	CASSYWTGDTYEQYF	TGTGCCAGCAGTTACTGGACAGGCGACACCTACGAGCAGTACTTC
15	.	TRBV6-2/TRBV6-3	TRBJ1-2	.	CASSYRSNDLYGYTF	TGTGCCAGCAGTTATCGGAGTAACGACCTCTATGGCTACACCTTC
18	.	TRBV7-2	TRBJ1-1	many	CASSLGRQGGVFGTEAFF	TGTGCCAGCAGCTTAGGTCGGCAGGGAGGCGTTTTTGGTACTGAAGCTTTCTTT
15	.	TRBV27	TRBJ2-7	.	CASSLGGSNLREQYF	TGTGCCAGCAGTTTAGGGGGATCGAATCTTAGAGAGCAGTACTTC
15	.	TRBV5-6	TRBJ2-3	.	CASSSRDKLTDTQYF	TGTGCCAGCAGCTCCCGGGACAAGCTCACAGATACGCAGTATTTT
17	.	TRBV9	TRBJ1-1	.	CASPRGGGILLNTEAFF	TGTGCCAGCCCCCGTGGGGGGGGAATTCTCCTGAACACTGAAGCTTTCTTT
17	.	TRBV20-1	TRBJ2-3	.	CSARDTRTAARADTQYF	TGCAGTGCTAGAGATACTAGGACAGCCGCCAGGGCAGATACGCAGTATTTT
13	.	TRBV7-9	TRBJ2-5	many	CASTPPGEETQYF	TGTGCCAGCACCCCGCCGGGGGAAGAGACCCAGTACTTC
14	TRBD1	TRBV19	TRBJ2-2	once	CASNQGVNTGELFF	TGTGCCAGTAACCAGGGGGTTAACACCGGGGAGCTGTTTTTT